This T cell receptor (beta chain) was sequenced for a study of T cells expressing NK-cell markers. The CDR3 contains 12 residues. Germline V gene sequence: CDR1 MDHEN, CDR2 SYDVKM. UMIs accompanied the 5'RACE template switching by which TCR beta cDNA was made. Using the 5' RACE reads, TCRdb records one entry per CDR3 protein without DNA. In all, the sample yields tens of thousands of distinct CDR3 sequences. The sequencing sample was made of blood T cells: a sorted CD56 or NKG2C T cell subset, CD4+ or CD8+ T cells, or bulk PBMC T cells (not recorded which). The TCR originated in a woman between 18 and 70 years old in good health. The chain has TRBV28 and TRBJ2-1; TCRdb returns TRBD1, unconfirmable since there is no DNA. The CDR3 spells CASSPSRDEQFF.